This T cell receptor beta chain was recovered during a study of OX40 agonist ivuxolimab in advanced cancers. General study points: Relative to CD4+, CD8+ T cells held more expanded clones on average. With doses of 0.1 to 3.0 mg/kg, CD4+ and CD8+ blood T cells had undergone clonal expansion by week 6.

Libraries were prepared by immunoSEQ multiplex PCR; TCRdb keeps only in-frame clonotypes and omits some of them. Found here are approximately 11,000 clones, roughly 77% of them singletons; the top ten hold over 11%. As concerns this clone: Its target is unknown. The germline gene is not matched at one end of the junction; a read error may be the cause.

Germline-derived CDR1 and CDR2 are SGHVS and FQNEAQ. The CDR3 length is 11 residues. The receptor was isolated from an adult with an advanced solid tumor such as melanoma, head and neck, liver or kidney cancer. The chain links TRBV7-8 to TRBJ2-7, with unresolved D. The sample in question was CD4+ or CD8+ T cells sorted from blood, obtained in a trial of the OX40 agonist ivuxolimab. CDR3 sequence reads: CASSFSAAIYF. CDR3 bases: TGTGCCAGCAGCTTCTCCGCGGCTATATATTTC. The variable domain in full, completed from reference TRBV7-8 and TRBJ2-7, reads GAGVSQSPRYKVAKRGQDVALRCDPISGHVSLFWYQQALGQGPEFLTYFQNEAQLDKSGLPSDRFFAERPEGSVSTLKIQRTQQEDSAVYLCASSFSAAIYFGPGTRLTVT.